This TCR beta chain was sequenced in a study of blood T cell repertoires in COVID-19 (dated by TCRdb to 2020 to 2021). For the study in its entirety: Samples from collaborators originated in the United States, Italy and Spain and spanned both the acute and convalescent phases of COVID-19. The prospective study material was composed of cDNA or gDNA derived from T cells, B-cell-depleted T cells, or PBMCs. Subjects who had been exposed to COVID-19, were actively infected with it, or had recovered from it provided the deeply sampled blood TCRbeta repertoires that made up the dataset. The repertoires were made available in a free public database intended to serve as a resource for research on the immune response to SARS-CoV-2. Samples were obtained from the ongoing ImmuneRACE study (first 160 participants) and from some 1,200 subjects provided by 6 global collaborators. A de-identified subject ID, COVID-19 status, age in years and sex were almost always included in the sample metadata. Where available, HLA class I and class II types were obtained from metadata supplied by the sample provider rather than from assay-based typing. General conclusions and limits of the study: The amount of clinical and demographic metadata varied by source and participant and was provided uncurated.

For this clone: What this receptor recognizes is not known. No much larger clone is present one base from it, and per-base qualities are unavailable.

The CDR3, from cysteine to phenylalanine, totals 15 residues. Kept here is only the CDR3 DNA, which spans 45 bases and is read in frame from base 1. Via the germline V gene, CDR1 is MNHEY and CDR2 SVGAGI. V lost 2 bases and J lost 8 bases; the stretch between them is 18 bases long. Whole blood was collected in K2EDTA tubes by collaborating institutions according to the institutions' own protocols. For TCRbeta analysis, collaborators shipped samples as frozen whole blood, isolated PBMCs, or DNA extracted from either of those sample types. TCRbeta CDR3 regions were amplified from genomic DNA using the immunoSEQ Assay, a bias-controlled multiplex PCR. The original pipeline was this. Nucleated cell counts per sample were estimated from amplification of reference gene primers within the assay. Sequence reads were collapsed and filtered to measure the absolute abundance of every unique TCRbeta CDR3 rearrangement. For each sample, productive Simpson clonality was calculated by taking the square root of Simpson's diversity index across productive rearrangements. TCRdb limited this immuneACCESS table to in-frame rearrangements with V and J called. A share of clones is missing; checked studies link under half to unresolved V genes, and the rest is unexplained. The V and J calls and the clone size are those of that table, but D and trimming were determined from the DNA. For this sample the table gives hundreds of thousands of clones, of which 75% to 90% were detected only once. Under 1.5% of the sample goes to the ten largest clones.

The V and J segments used are TRBV6-5 and TRBJ1-2; the D gene identity is not certain. What was sequenced was peripheral blood. The TCR originated in a woman in her thirties with active or convalescent COVID-19. DNA sequence: TGTGCCAGCAGTTACACGAACCCCACCTTGGGCGGCTACACCTTC. This yields the protein CASSYTNPTLGGYTF.